The T cell receptor beta chain under discussion was sequenced for a study of graft-versus-host responses after intestinal transplantation. Study in general: Transplant recipients had multivisceral, liver-intestinal, or isolated intestinal grafts. The study gave all recipients anti-thymocyte globulin induction, then tacrolimus and steroids for two to three years. Findings and limits, study-wide: Patients who carried graft-donor T cell macrochimerism also had high graft-versus-host to host-versus-graft clonal ratios in their allografts. GvH clones occurred in recipient marrow; some first appeared in ileum or blood.

Between the trimmed V and J ends, which lost 1 base and 11 bases, there was a span of 14 bases. Germline assignment: CDR1 SGHDN and CDR2 FVKESK. The CDR3 length is 14 residues. Sequenced by immunoSEQ multiplex PCR; TCRdb stores in-frame clones only, minus some. Of 90,000 to 95,000 clones listed, roughly 90% are singletons. Regarding this clone: Its target is unknown.

This TCR was recovered from a human donor who received an intestinal transplant. The material sequenced was unstimulated CD8+ T cells sorted from spleen or lymph node cells, taken before intestinal transplant. V is TRBV14 and J is TRBJ1-4, with D unclear. The CDR3 DNA reads as TGTGCCAGCAGCCAAGTCAACATGCCACAGAAACTGTTTTTT. Protein product: CASSQVNMPQKLFF.